This T cell receptor beta chain was retrieved from a study of T-cell reconstitution after alpha-beta-depleted transplantation in children. Germline lookup yields CDR1 SNHLY and CDR2 FYNNEI. The CDR3 is 14 residues long. V was trimmed by 7 bases and J by 4 bases, leaving 16 bases between them. In this sample, this clonotype turned up a few times. Unique molecular identifiers were incorporated into the prepared TCRbeta library. TCRdb reprocessed the PCR reads via MiXCR and lists one record per CDR3 protein. There are approximately 250,000 distinct CDR3 sequences in the sample; approximately 9.8% occur only once, and about 5.4% lies in the top ten.

The sample in question was PBMCs from the stem cell graft donor, obtained from the stem cell graft. This chain joins TRBV2 and TRBJ1-2, with D hard to call. This sequence originates from a human donor who donated a stem cell graft to a child with SCID. The CDR3 sequence is CASMVGRPGYGYTF. The CDR3 DNA reads TGTGCCAGCATGGTCGGACGGCCCGGCTATGGCTACACCTTC.